This T cell receptor beta chain was sequenced for a study of prognosis after radiotherapy for stage I lung cancer. This clonotype has a count of ten or more. With 4 bases removed from V and 0 bases from J, the gap between germline ends came to 10 bases. The CDR3 length is 14 residues. Germline-derived CDR1 and CDR2 are SGHAT and FQNNGV. Amplification of the TCR beta CDR3 (from genomic DNA) was done by two-round multiplex PCR. First-round PCR employed TRBV- and TRBJ-specific primers for each gene. One entry per CDR3 protein results from TCRdb running MiXCR on the multiplex PCR reads. The sample carries 27,000 or so distinct CDR3 sequences, about 41% recorded once.

This material consisted of PBMCs, taken before or after stereotactic body radiation therapy (not recorded which). V is TRBV11-2 and J is TRBJ2-7; no clear D. The receptor's source is a donor at least 50 years old with non-small cell lung cancer. The CDR3 is CASSSEISSYEQYF. The CDR3 bases are TGTGCCAGCAGCTCCGAGATTAGCTCCTACGAGCAGTACTTC.